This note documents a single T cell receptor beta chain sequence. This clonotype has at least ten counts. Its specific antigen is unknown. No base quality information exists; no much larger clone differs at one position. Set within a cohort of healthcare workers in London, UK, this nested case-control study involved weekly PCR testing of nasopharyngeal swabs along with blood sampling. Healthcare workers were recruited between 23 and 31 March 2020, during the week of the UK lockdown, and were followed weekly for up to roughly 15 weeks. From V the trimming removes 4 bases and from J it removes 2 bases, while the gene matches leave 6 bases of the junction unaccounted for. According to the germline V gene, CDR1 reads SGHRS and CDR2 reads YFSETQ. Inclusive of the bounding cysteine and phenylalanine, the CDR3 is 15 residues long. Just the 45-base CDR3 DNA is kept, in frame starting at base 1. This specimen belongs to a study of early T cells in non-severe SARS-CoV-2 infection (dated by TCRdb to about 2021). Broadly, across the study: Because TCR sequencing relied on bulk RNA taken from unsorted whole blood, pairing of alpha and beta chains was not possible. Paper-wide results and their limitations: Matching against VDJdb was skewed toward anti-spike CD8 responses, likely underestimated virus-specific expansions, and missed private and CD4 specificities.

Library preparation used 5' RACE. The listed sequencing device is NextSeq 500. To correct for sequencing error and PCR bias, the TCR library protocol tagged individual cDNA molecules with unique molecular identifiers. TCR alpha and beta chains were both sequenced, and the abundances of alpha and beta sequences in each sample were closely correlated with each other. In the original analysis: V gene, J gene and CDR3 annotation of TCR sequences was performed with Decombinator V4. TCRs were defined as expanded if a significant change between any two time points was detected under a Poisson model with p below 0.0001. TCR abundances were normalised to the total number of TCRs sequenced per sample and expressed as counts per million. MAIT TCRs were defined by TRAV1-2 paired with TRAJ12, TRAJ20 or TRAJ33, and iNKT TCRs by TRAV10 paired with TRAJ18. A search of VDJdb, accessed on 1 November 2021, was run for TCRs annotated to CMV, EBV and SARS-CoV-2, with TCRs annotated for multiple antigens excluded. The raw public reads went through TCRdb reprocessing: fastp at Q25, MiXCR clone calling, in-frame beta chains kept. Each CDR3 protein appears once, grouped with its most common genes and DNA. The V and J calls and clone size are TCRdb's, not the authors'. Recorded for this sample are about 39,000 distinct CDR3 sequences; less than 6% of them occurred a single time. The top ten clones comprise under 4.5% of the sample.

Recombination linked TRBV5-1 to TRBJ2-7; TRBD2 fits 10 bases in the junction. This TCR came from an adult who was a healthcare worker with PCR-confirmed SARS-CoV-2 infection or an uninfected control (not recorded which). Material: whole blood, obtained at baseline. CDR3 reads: CASSQGTSVAYEQYF. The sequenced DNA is TGCGCCAGCAGCCAAGGGACTAGCGTGGCCTACGAGCAGTACTTC.